The 7 T cell receptor beta chains listed next were all sequenced from one sample in a study of identical twins. MiXCR, run by TCRdb on the 5' RACE reads, gives a single entry per CDR3 protein. Among approximately 190,000 distinct CDR3 sequences, around a sixth were seen once, and the ten largest hold 40%. This sample also belongs to another study, concerning T cells expressing NK-cell markers.

The sample consisted of CD8+ T cells sorted from blood. These TCRs come from a woman in her late teens or twenties in good health.

This clonotype turned up a few times. J is TRBJ2-7 and V is TRBV12-3 or TRBV12-4; 7 bases agree with TRBD1. This CDR3 is 14 amino acids long. V shed 6 bases, J shed 2 bases, and the junction held 7 bases outside the gene matches. CDR3 amino acids: CASRTGSRPYEQYF. CDR3 DNA sequence: TGTGCCAGCAGGACAGGGAGCCGACCCTACGAGCAGTACTTC.

This clonotype was found many times. The chain uses TRBV20-1 and TRBJ2-7; unclear D gene. Germline CDR1 reads DFQATT; CDR2 reads SNEGSKA (reference sequence). The V and J ends lost 0 bases and 0 bases respectively, with 6 bases between them. The CDR3 length is 13 residues. CDR3 sequence: CSARELSSYEQYF. The CDR3 DNA reads as TGCAGTGCTAGAGAGCTCAGCTCCTACGAGCAGTACTTC.

This sequence joins TRBV27 and TRBJ2-3, with 10 bases fitting TRBD2. Germline assignment: CDR1 MNHEY and CDR2 SMNVEV (reference sequence). V lost 3 bases and J lost 6; bases outside the gene matches: 3. The CDR3 consists of 14 residues. The CDR3 is CASSLLAGADTQYF. The DNA of the CDR3 is TGTGCCAGCAGTTTGCTAGCGGGGGCGGATACGCAGTATTTT.

The CDR3 loop is CASSYSGTTRQTQYF. CDR3 bases: TGTGCCAGCAGTTACTCGGGCACAACCCGGCAGACCCAGTACTTC. The J gene is TRBJ2-5, the V gene TRBV6-5, with no clear D. From germline, CDR1 is MNHEY and CDR2 SVGAGI. Trimming removed 0 bases at V and 6 bases at J, with 14 bases between. The CDR3 sequence is 15 residues long.

The chain employs TRBV7-8 and TRBJ2-2, with 7 bases fitting TRBD1. Germline V gives CDR1 SGHVS, CDR2 FQNEAQ. With 7 bases clipped from V and 6 bases from J, the junction kept 14 bases outside the gene matches. This CDR3 spans 16 amino acids. This chain's CDR3 is CASKLLLAGGPGELFF. DNA for the CDR3: TGTGCCAGCAAACTTCTTTTGGCAGGGGGTCCCGGGGAGCTGTTTTTT. The whole variable domain, remainder taken from reference TRBV7-8 and TRBJ2-2, is GAGVSQSPRYKVAKRGQDVALRCDPISGHVSLFWYQQALGQGPEFLTYFQNEAQLDKSGLPSDRFFAERPEGSVSTLKIQRTQQEDSAVYLCASKLLLAGGPGELFFGEGSRLTVL.

The chain recombines TRBV5-1 with TRBJ2-1; 10 bases match TRBD2. Trimming cost V 4 bases and J 5 bases; bases outside gene matches: 9. The CDR3 is made up of 16 amino acids. Germline V CDR1 and CDR2: SGHRS, YFSETQ. In DNA, the CDR3 is TGCGCCAGCAGCCTCATACTAGCGGGGCATGACAATGAGCAGTTCTTC. Protein: CASSLILAGHDNEQFF.

The rearrangement joins TRBV20-1 to TRBJ2-2; the match to TRBD2 covers 9 bases. Per the germline V gene, CDR1 is DFQATT and CDR2 is SNEGSKA (reference sequence). The V gene end was trimmed by 0 bases and the J gene end by 3 bases; junction bases not matched to a gene: 5. This CDR3 is 16 amino acids long. For the CDR3, the DNA is TGCAGTGCTAGAGATCAGGCTAGCGGGGACACCGGGGAGCTGTTTTTT. This sequence encodes CSARDQASGDTGELFF.